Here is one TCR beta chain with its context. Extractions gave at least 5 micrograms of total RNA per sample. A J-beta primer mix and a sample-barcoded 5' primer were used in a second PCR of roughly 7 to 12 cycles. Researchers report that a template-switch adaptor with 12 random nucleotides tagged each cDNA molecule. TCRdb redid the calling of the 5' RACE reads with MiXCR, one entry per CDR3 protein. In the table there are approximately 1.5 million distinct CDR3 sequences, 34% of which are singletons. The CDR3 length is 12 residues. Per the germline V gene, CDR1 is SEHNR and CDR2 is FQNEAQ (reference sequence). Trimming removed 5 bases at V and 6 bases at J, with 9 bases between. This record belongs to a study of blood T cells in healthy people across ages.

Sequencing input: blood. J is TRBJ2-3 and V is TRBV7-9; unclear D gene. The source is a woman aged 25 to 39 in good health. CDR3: CASSAVLDTQYF. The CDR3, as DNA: TGTGCCAGCAGCGCGGTTCTCGATACGCAGTATTTT.